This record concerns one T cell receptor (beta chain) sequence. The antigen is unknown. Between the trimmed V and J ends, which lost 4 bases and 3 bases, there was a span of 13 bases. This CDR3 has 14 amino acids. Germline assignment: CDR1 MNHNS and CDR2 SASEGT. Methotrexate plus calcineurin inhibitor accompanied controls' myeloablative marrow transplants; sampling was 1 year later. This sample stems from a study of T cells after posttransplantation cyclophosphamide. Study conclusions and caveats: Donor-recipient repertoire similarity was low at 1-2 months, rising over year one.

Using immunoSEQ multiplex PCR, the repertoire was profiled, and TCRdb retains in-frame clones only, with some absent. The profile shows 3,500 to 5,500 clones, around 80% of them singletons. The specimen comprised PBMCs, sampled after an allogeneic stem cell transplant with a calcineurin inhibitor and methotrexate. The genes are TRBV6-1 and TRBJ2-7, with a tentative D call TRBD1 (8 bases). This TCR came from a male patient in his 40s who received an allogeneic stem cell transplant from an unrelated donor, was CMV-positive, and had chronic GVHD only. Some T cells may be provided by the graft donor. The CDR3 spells CASSATGGGYEQYF. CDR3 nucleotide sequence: TGTGCCAGCAGTGCCACAGGGGGGGGCTACGAGCAGTACTTC.